Listed below are T cell receptor beta chains from one sample, sequenced in a study of monozygotic twins with inflammatory bowel disease. TCRdb reworked the 5' RACE reads into one entry per CDR3 protein, no DNA. This sample's table reports about 170,000 distinct CDR3 sequences. The sample comprised blood. The receptor set was obtained from a human donor with ulcerative colitis or Crohn's disease, or a healthy co-twin of an affected twin (not recorded which). Both conserved end residues are part of each CDR3.

>TRBJ1-4|TRBV20-1
CSAPGTGAGKLFF
>TRBJ2-2|TRBV12-3/TRBV12-4
CASSFGTMNTGELFF
>TRBJ2-7|TRBV5-1
CASSLGDYQRYEQYF
>TRBJ2-5|TRBV7-2
CASSLQGKETQYF
>TRBJ2-1|TRBV28
CASSFPGQSYNEQFF
>TRBJ2-7|TRBV5-1
CASSLRPVEQYF
>TRBJ2-5|TRBV6-5
CASSYHDGTQYF
>TRBJ2-1|TRBV11-2
CASSLAAGVLYEQFF
>TRBJ1-5|TRBV5-1
CASSLAGGPPNQPQHF
>TRBJ1-3|TRBV9
CASSAGLGTGNTIYF
>TRBJ1-6|TRBV30
CAWNPGTGIYSPLHF
>TRBJ1-1|TRBV12-3/TRBV12-4
CASSLAGDTEAFF
>TRBJ2-1|TRBV12-3/TRBV12-4
CASMGETPYNEQFF
>TRBJ2-5|TRBV18
CASSPRTSGQETQYF
>TRBJ2-2|TRBV5-1
CASRGTGELFF
>TRBJ2-1|TRBV7-3
CASSPLPWREDNEQFF
>TRBJ2-7|TRBV20-1
CSASARTYEQYF
>TRBJ2-1|TRBV5-1
CASETTGQALNEQFF
>TRBJ2-3|TRBV15
CATSRGGGIGADTQYF
>TRBJ2-7|TRBV7-9
CASSHPEGDEQYF
>TRBJ2-7|TRBV10-3
CAISNDRLVMEQYF